Listed here are 20 T cell receptor beta chains from one sample, sequenced in a study of identifying expanded T cells in peripheral blood. Repertoires were generated with immunoSEQ multiplex PCR, while TCRdb's copy carries only in-frame clones and drops some. The table records 100,000 to 150,000 clones, approximately 86% of them present only once. Sequencing was performed on blood. The origin of the receptors is a person between 18 and 75 years old in good health.

The chain uses TRBV6-5 and TRBJ1-5; 9 nucleotides line up with TRBD1. Germline V gene lookup returns CDR1 MNHEY and CDR2 SVGAGI. V lost 6 bases to trimming and J lost 0 bases; unmatched junction nucleotides: 3. The CDR3 runs to 15 residues. The CDR3 DNA is TGTGCCAGCAGGTGGGACAGGGATAGCAATCAGCCCCAGCATTTT. Translating it yields CASRWDRDSNQPQHF.

The V and J genes are TRBV5-3 and TRBJ1-1; a possible D gene is TRBD1 (6 bases). TRBV5-3 is treated as an ORF (open reading frame) with a function not yet certain. This CDR3 has 12 amino acids. V was pared by 4 bases and J by 5 bases, with 9 bases between. The CDR3 DNA follows: TGTGCCAGAAGCCTACAGGGTACTGAAGCTTTCTTT. Translated: CARSLQGTEAFF.

The chain recombines TRBV19 with TRBJ2-5; no clear D gene. The germline gives CDR1 LNHDA, CDR2 SQIVND (reference sequence). Trimming stripped 2 bases from V and 7 bases from J, with 14 bases between. The CDR3 consists of 14 residues. The CDR3 is CASSIKTPGGTQYF. The CDR3 DNA follows: TGTGCCAGTAGTATAAAGACCCCAGGTGGGACCCAGTACTTC.

V usage is TRBV19 and J usage is TRBJ2-7; 10 nucleotides line up with TRBD1. There are 14 residues in the CDR3. V shed 6 bases, J shed 1 base, and the junction held 3 bases outside the gene matches. From germline, CDR1 is LNHDA and CDR2 SQIVND (reference sequence). CDR3 sequence (DNA): TGTGCCAGTAGGCCGGGACAGGGGTCCTACGAGCAGTACTTC. Protein product: CASRPGQGSYEQYF.

V usage is TRBV6-5 and J usage is TRBJ2-1; possibly TRBD1 or TRBD2 for D (5 bases each). Germline V gene data show CDR1 as MNHEY and CDR2 as SVGAGI. The CDR3 is 12 residues long. The V end was cut by 7 bases, the J end by 7 bases, with 11 bases between. Here the CDR3 reads CASTDWGNEQFF. The CDR3 region has the DNA TGTGCCAGCACTGACTGGGGGAATGAGCAGTTCTTC.

The chain combines TRBV6-5 with TRBJ1-1; possibly TRBD1 for D (6 bases). Trimming stripped 7 bases from V and 0 bases from J, with 12 bases between. This CDR3 is 14 amino acids long. The germline V gene encodes CDR1 MNHEY and CDR2 SVGAGI. DNA of the CDR3: TGTGCCAGCACCCGGGACAACATGAACACTGAAGCTTTCTTT. Residues: CASTRDNMNTEAFF.

The V gene is TRBV18, the J gene TRBJ1-5; tentative D call: TRBD1 (5 bases). V was cut by 3 bases and J by 7 bases, with 13 bases left in between. Looked up from germline, CDR1 is KGHSH and CDR2 is LQKENI. CDR3 length: 14 residues. The CDR3 nucleotides read TGTGCCAGCTCACCGGGAGGGGCGGGACAGCCCCAGCATTTT. As protein: CASSPGGAGQPQHF.

The chain recombines TRBV7-2 with TRBJ1-5; 9 bases align to TRBD1. Per the germline V gene, CDR1 is SGHTA and CDR2 is FQGNSA. CDR3 length: 15 residues. The V gene end was trimmed by 5 bases and the J gene end by 4 bases; junction bases not matched to a gene: 6. In DNA form, the CDR3 reads TGTGCCAGCAGCCTACGGACAGGGGAGAATCAGCCCCAGCATTTT. Translated, it gives CASSLRTGENQPQHF.

This rearrangement joins TRBV2 to TRBJ2-1, with 7 bases fitting TRBD2. V trimming: 11 bases; J trimming: 8 bases; junction bases outside the gene matches: 12. From germline, CDR1 is SNHLY and CDR2 FYNNEI. There are 13 residues in the CDR3. The CDR3 region is CAVQTSGVDEQFF. The CDR3 DNA reads as TGTGCCGTTCAGACCAGCGGGGTCGATGAGCAGTTCTTC.

V is TRBV13 and J is TRBJ1-1; the match to TRBD1 covers 8 bases. The junction had 4 bases not matched to a gene; V was cut back by 4 bases and J by 0 bases. The CDR3 has 15 residues. Germline-derived CDR1 and CDR2 are PRHDT and FYEKMQ (reference sequence). CDR3 loop: CASSSRQGLNTEAFF. The CDR3 DNA reads TGTGCCAGCAGCTCAAGACAGGGGTTGAACACTGAAGCTTTCTTT.

The chain is built from TRBV27 and TRBJ2-3; the match to TRBD2 covers 7 bases. Germline CDR1 is MNHEY and CDR2 is SMNVEV (reference sequence). There are 14 residues in the CDR3. J was trimmed by 1 base and V by 7 bases; bases with no gene match: 5. The CDR3 DNA is TGTGCCAGCAAGGAGCGGGGACGCACAGATACGCAGTATTTT. Amino acid sequence: CASKERGRTDTQYF.

This rearrangement joins TRBV18 to TRBJ2-1, with unresolved D. Germline lookup yields CDR1 KGHSH and CDR2 LQKENI. V dropped 11 bases and J dropped 4 bases, with 9 bases sitting between them. CDR3 length: 11 amino acids. Here the CDR3 reads CAAGDYNEQFF. The CDR3 DNA follows: TGTGCCGCTGGGGATTACAATGAGCAGTTCTTC.

The chain couples TRBV5-1 to TRBJ2-7; D uncertain. From germline, CDR1 is SGHRS and CDR2 YFSETQ. Trimming left V 4 bases short and J 2 bases short, with 16 bases between. The CDR3 covers 15 residues. For the CDR3, the DNA is TGCGCCAGCAGCGTGGTGGCCACCGGCGCCTACGAGCAGTACTTC. This codes for CASSVVATGAYEQYF.

The gene calls are TRBV4-2 and TRBJ1-6; TRBD1 might be the D (5 bases). V gave up 0 bases and J gave up 7 bases, with 22 bases separating them. Germline V CDR1 and CDR2: LGHNA, YNFKEQ. This CDR3 spans 19 amino acids. The CDR3 nucleotides read TGTGCCAGCAGCCAAGAAGGTGGGCATAAGGGGCTCGGAAATTCACCCCTCCACTTT. This translates into CASSQEGGHKGLGNSPLHF.

The chain employs TRBV7-2 and TRBJ2-7; D may be TRBD1 (5 bases). Trimming shortened V by 6 bases and J by 9 bases, and 30 bases separated the two germline ends. Per germline, CDR1 SGHTA and CDR2 FQGNSA. This CDR3 has 17 amino acids. CDR3 nucleotide sequence: TGTGCCAGCAGTGCTTCCTCCGGCCGGTCCCAGGGTTTGGGGCAGTACTTC. This encodes CASSASSGRSQGLGQYF.

The chain recombines TRBV15 with TRBJ2-6; possibly TRBD1 for D (5 bases). Germline V gene lookup returns CDR1 LNHNV and CDR2 YYDKDF (reference sequence). This CDR3 contains 17 residues. V was clipped by 3 bases and J by 0 bases, with 12 bases between them. CDR3 sequence (DNA): TGTGCCACCAGCAGGAGTAAAGGGGTCTCTGGGGCCAACGTCCTGACTTTC. Residues: CATSRSKGVSGANVLTF.

V and J are TRBV7-9 and TRBJ1-4; D unresolved. The germline V gene has CDR1 SEHNR and CDR2 FQNEAQ (reference sequence). The CDR3 covers 13 residues. The V and J ends lost 5 bases and 8 bases respectively, with 12 bases between them. This CDR3 reads CASSGNRQEKLFF. The CDR3 nucleotides are TGTGCCAGCAGCGGAAATAGACAAGAAAAACTGTTTTTT.

This sequence joins TRBV28 and TRBJ1-2, with 10 bases matching TRBD1. Germline V gene lookup returns CDR1 MDHEN and CDR2 SYDVKM. The V gene end was trimmed by 6 bases and the J gene end by 7 bases; junction bases not matched to a gene: 8. The CDR3 loop spans 14 amino acids. In nucleotides, the CDR3 is TGTGCCAGCAGATCCGGGACAGGGGCGGGTGGCTACACCTTC. It specifies CASRSGTGAGGYTF.

J is TRBJ1-1 and V is TRBV14; a weak D match, TRBD1 (5 bases). V lost 5 bases and J lost 5, with 12 bases in between. CDR1 and CDR2 (germline): SGHDN, FVKESK. The length of the CDR3 is 13 residues. The CDR3 bases are TGTGCCAGCAGCATGGTATGGGGGACTGAAGCTTTCTTT. This translates into CASSMVWGTEAFF.

This clone showed up just a few times. This chain uses TRBV6-6 with TRBJ2-7; perhaps TRBD2 as D (6 bases). Trimming pared 5 bases from V and 6 bases from J, leaving 20 bases between. The CDR3 spans 15 residues. Looked up from germline, CDR1 is MNHNY and CDR2 is SVGAGI (reference sequence). CDR3 DNA: TGTGCCAGCAGTCCAAGCGGGCTGACGGTCGGCGAGCAGTACTTC. As protein: CASSPSGLTVGEQYF.